A single sample gave rise to the 27 T cell receptor beta chains below, sequenced in a study of T cell clones after liver transplantation. This table comes from immunoSEQ multiplex PCR, and its TCRdb copy is limited to in-frame clones, with some not included. The sample has 77,000 or so clones; over 70% are singletons. The specimen comprised CD4+ T cells from blood, sampled 12 months after liver transplant. The receptors derive from a human patient who received a liver transplant. A subset of T cells may come from the graft donor.

The chain carries TRBV28 and TRBJ2-4; 10 bases align to TRBD1. The CDR3 has 16 residues. Germline V gives CDR1 MDHEN, CDR2 SYDVKM. The trim removed 7 bases at V and 6 bases at J, leaving 12 bases unmatched. The CDR3 is CASTEWGQGKGNIQYF. CDR3 coding DNA: TGTGCCAGCACTGAGTGGGGACAGGGGAAGGGAAACATTCAGTACTTC.

V is TRBV6-5 and J is TRBJ1-1; no reliable D call. The germline V gene has CDR1 MNHEY and CDR2 SVGAGI. Trimming left V 2 bases short and J 2 bases short, with 12 bases between. The CDR3 totals 15 residues. As DNA, the CDR3 is TGTGCCAGCAGTTACGGGCCAGCGGTAAACACTGAAGCTTTCTTT. Its translation is CASSYGPAVNTEAFF.

The rearrangement joins TRBV4-3 to TRBJ2-3, with 10 bases lining up with TRBD2. This CDR3 has 17 residues. The trim removed 3 bases at V and 3 bases at J, leaving 9 bases unmatched. CDR1 and CDR2 from the germline V gene are LGHNA and YSLEER. CDR3 DNA sequence: TGCGCCAGCAGCCAGGCACCTAGCGGGAGAGCGACAGATACGCAGTATTTT. The encoded protein is CASSQAPSGRATDTQYF.

This chain links TRBV5-1 with TRBJ2-2; 10 nucleotides line up with TRBD2. With V trimmed by 5 bases and J by 2 bases, 6 bases remained unmatched. The CDR3 extends over 16 amino acids. CDR1 is SGHRS, CDR2 YFSETQ, per germline. The CDR3 loop reads CASSRTSGINTGELFF. The CDR3 DNA reads TGCGCCAGCAGTCGAACTAGCGGGATTAACACCGGGGAGCTGTTTTTT. The variable domain in full, with the rest retrieved from reference TRBV5-1 and TRBJ2-2, is KAGVTQTPRYLIKTRGQQVTLSCSPISGHRSVSWYQQTPGQGLQFLFEYFSETQRNKGNFPGRFSGRQFSNSRSEMNVSTLELGDSALYLCASSRTSGINTGELFFGEGSRLTVL.

The V call is TRBV16, the J call TRBJ2-2; D may be TRBD2 (5 bases). Trimming left V 2 bases short and J 2 bases short, with 9 bases between. The CDR3 is 15 residues long. From germline, CDR1 is KGHSY and CDR2 FQNENV. CDR3 in amino acids: CASSQTGYNTGELFF. The CDR3 nucleotides are TGTGCCAGCAGCCAAACGGGATATAACACCGGGGAGCTGTTTTTT.

The chain links TRBV9 to TRBJ2-5; TRBD1 is a possible D gene (6 bases). CDR1 is SGDLS and CDR2 is YYNGEE in the germline V gene. Trimming removed 2 bases from V and 2 bases from J, with 7 bases in between. This CDR3 spans 13 amino acids. The CDR3 DNA reads as TGTGCCAGCAGCGTTGGACAGCAAGAGACCCAGTACTTC. This gives the protein CASSVGQQETQYF.

The chain is built from TRBV10-2 and TRBJ1-5; D is possibly TRBD1 (6 bases). This CDR3 contains 14 residues. Germline loops: CDR1 WSHSY, CDR2 SAAADI. V lost 5 bases and J 0 bases, leaving 8 bases between the germline ends. CDR3 in amino acids: CASSPDSSNQPQHF. The DNA of the CDR3 is TGCGCCAGCAGTCCGGACAGTAGCAATCAGCCCCAGCATTTT.

The rearrangement links TRBV6-1 to TRBJ2-7; no definite D call. The CDR3 totals 12 residues. Looked up from germline, CDR1 is MNHNS and CDR2 is SASEGT. The V end lost 1 base, the J end lost 3 bases, and 4 bases lay between the germline ends. The CDR3 bases are TGTGCCAGCAGTGAAGAGAACTACGAGCAGTACTTC. This codes for CASSEENYEQYF.

J is TRBJ1-2 and V is TRBV6-5; a weak D match, TRBD1 (5 bases). Per germline, CDR1 MNHEY and CDR2 SVGAGI. The V and J ends lost 2 bases and 6 bases respectively, with 16 bases between them. This CDR3 comprises 15 residues. The CDR3 coding sequence is TGTGCCAGCAGTTACGGGGGGGGGACGAGTGATGGCTACACCTTC. Residues: CASSYGGGTSDGYTF.

This chain joins TRBV19 and TRBJ1-1, with D possibly being TRBD1 (6 bases). This CDR3 region has 16 residues. CDR1 is LNHDA, CDR2 SQIVND, per germline (reference sequence). V was pared by 5 bases and J by 1 base, with 17 bases between. For the CDR3, the DNA is TGTGCCAGTAGTCCTAAGACCGGGACACGGAACACTGAAGCTTTCTTT. It specifies CASSPKTGTRNTEAFF.

The J gene is TRBJ2-1, the V gene TRBV4-2, with 8 bases identical to TRBD2. The length of the CDR3 is 14 residues. After removal of 0 bases from V and 6 bases from J, the junction contained 1 base not matched to a gene. Germline CDR1 reads LGHNA; CDR2 reads YNFKEQ. CDR3: CASSQEGTSNEQFF. Written as DNA, the CDR3 is TGTGCCAGCAGCCAAGAAGGGACTAGCAATGAGCAGTTCTTC.

The gene calls are TRBV5-1 and TRBJ2-5, with a weak D call TRBD1 (8 bases). This CDR3 comprises 15 residues. CDR1 and CDR2 (germline): SGHRS, YFSETQ. Deletions cut 3 bases from V and 7 bases from J, with 19 bases between. DNA for the CDR3: TGCGCCAGCAGCTCAAGACAGGGAGGGACAGGGACCCAGTACTTC. It codes for CASSSRQGGTGTQYF.

The chain combines TRBV14 with TRBJ1-1, with D possibly TRBD1 on 5 matching bases. V was pared by 0 bases and J by 6 bases, with 11 bases between. From germline, CDR1 is SGHDN and CDR2 FVKESK. CDR3 size: 14 residues. The CDR3 is CASSQDWGDPEAFF. CDR3 nucleotides: TGTGCCAGCAGCCAAGACTGGGGGGATCCTGAAGCTTTCTTT.

The V and J genes are TRBV11-1 and TRBJ2-2; D unresolved. V was cut by 8 bases and J by 7 bases, with 20 bases left in between. Germline CDR1 and CDR2: SGHAT and FQDESV (reference sequence). The CDR3 is 15 residues long. The CDR3 protein is CASVLSLGVGGELFF. For the CDR3, the DNA is TGTGCCAGCGTCTTGTCTTTAGGAGTAGGCGGGGAGCTGTTTTTT.

The rearrangement uses TRBV7-9 and TRBJ1-1, with TRBD1 matching over 11 bases. The CDR3 extends over 13 amino acids. V shed 5 bases and J 6 bases; nucleotides not matched to a gene: 2. Per germline, CDR1 SEHNR and CDR2 FQNEAQ (reference sequence). Here the CDR3 reads CASSQGQGAEAFF. The CDR3 DNA is TGTGCCAGCAGCCAGGGACAGGGGGCTGAAGCTTTCTTT.

V and J are TRBV9 and TRBJ1-2, with TRBD1 as a possible D gene (6 bases). CDR1 is SGDLS, CDR2 YYNGEE, per germline. V dropped 3 bases and J dropped 6 bases, with 24 bases sitting between them. The CDR3 is made up of 17 amino acids. CDR3 sequence: CASSAYRDTRFQNGYTF. In nucleotides, the CDR3 is TGTGCCAGCAGCGCATACCGGGACACACGCTTCCAGAATGGCTACACCTTC.

This clone occurred once. One junction end does not reproduce the germline sequence, and a read error may be involved. The chain carries TRBV4-3 and TRBJ2-1; TRBD2 matches 7 bases. There are 14 residues in the CDR3. CDR1 is LGHNA, CDR2 YSLEER, per germline. CDR3 sequence reads: CASSQETLGGTVLF. CDR3 DNA sequence: TGCGCCAGCAGCCAGGAGACACTCGGGGGGACCGTGCTCTTC.

V usage is TRBV28 and J usage is TRBJ1-5; 7 nucleotides match TRBD1. V lost 7 bases, J lost 7 bases, and 19 bases stayed unmatched. Germline values: CDR1 MDHEN, CDR2 SYDVKM. The CDR3 consists of 17 residues. CDR3 residues: CASTTNGAGGIGQPQHF. CDR3 in DNA: TGTGCCAGCACGACGAACGGGGCAGGGGGGATTGGCCAGCCCCAGCATTTT.

This clone occurred a few times. V usage is TRBV4-1 and J usage is TRBJ1-5; D is undetermined. CDR1 MGHRA and CDR2 YSYEKL come from the germline V gene. The CDR3 contains 14 residues. V dropped 0 bases and J dropped 5 bases, with 8 bases sitting between them. CDR3 bases: TGCGCCAGCAGCCAAGATCAGCCTGATCAGCCCCAGCATTTT. It specifies CASSQDQPDQPQHF.

This clone was counted once. The chain carries TRBV29-1 and TRBJ2-2; D perhaps matches TRBD1 (5 bases). The V gene lost 5 bases and the J gene lost 1 base, with 11 bases spanning the gap. This CDR3 has 14 amino acids. CDR1 is SQVTM, CDR2 ANQGSEA, per germline. The CDR3 is CSVRGRMNTGELFF. The DNA of the CDR3 is TGCAGCGTTAGGGGCAGAATGAACACCGGGGAGCTGTTTTTT.

This clone was recorded a few times. The V call is TRBV19, the J call TRBJ1-3, with 7 bases identical to TRBD1. This CDR3 comprises 16 residues. With 6 bases clipped from V and 0 bases from J, the junction kept 8 bases outside the gene matches. CDR1 is LNHDA, CDR2 SQIVND, per germline (reference sequence). In nucleotides, the CDR3 is TGTGCCAGTAGGCGCCCGACAGGGCGCTCTGGAAACACCATATATTTT. Protein sequence: CASRRPTGRSGNTIYF.

This chain uses TRBV5-1 with TRBJ2-2, with 7 bases identical to TRBD1. V trimming: 2 bases; J trimming: 1 base; junction bases outside the gene matches: 5. The CDR3 totals 16 residues. Per the germline V gene, CDR1 is SGHRS and CDR2 is YFSETQ. CDR3: CASSLQGYGNTGELFF. CDR3 nucleotide sequence: TGCGCCAGCAGCTTACAGGGGTATGGGAACACCGGGGAGCTGTTTTTT.

This clone has just one count. The rearrangement links TRBV5-1 to TRBJ2-1; 10 nucleotides align to TRBD2. V lost 2 bases, J lost 8 bases, and 4 bases stayed unmatched. The CDR3 is 14 residues long. CDR1 and CDR2 from the germline V gene are SGHRS and YFSETQ. The CDR3 sequence: CASSLLGTSDEQFF. As DNA, the CDR3 is TGCGCCAGCAGCTTACTCGGGACTAGCGATGAGCAGTTCTTC.

The chain combines TRBV7-2 with TRBJ1-1; D may be TRBD1 (6 bases). V was cut by 6 bases and J by 0 bases, with 8 bases left in between. The CDR3 covers 13 residues. The germline V gene encodes CDR1 SGHTA and CDR2 FQGNSA. Here the CDR3 reads CASRRDMNTEAFF. In DNA form, the CDR3 reads TGTGCCAGCAGGCGGGACATGAACACTGAAGCTTTCTTT.

The gene calls are TRBV6-5 and TRBJ2-1; D gene uncertain. Germline values: CDR1 MNHEY, CDR2 SVGAGI. V dropped 6 bases and J dropped 2 bases, with 8 bases sitting between them. The CDR3 is 13 amino acids. The CDR3 loop reads CASRYTTYNEQFF. The CDR3 region has the DNA TGTGCCAGCAGATACACTACCTACAATGAGCAGTTCTTC.

The chain couples TRBV5-1 to TRBJ2-7; D remains unclear. This CDR3 contains 14 residues. Germline loops: CDR1 SGHRS, CDR2 YFSETQ. With 2 bases removed from V and 2 bases from J, the gap between germline ends came to 11 bases. The CDR3 here is CASSLMGFAYEQYF. In DNA, the CDR3 is TGCGCCAGCAGCTTAATGGGCTTCGCCTACGAGCAGTACTTC.

This clone was seen a single time. The rearrangement uses TRBV28 and TRBJ1-1, with D tentatively TRBD1 (6 bases). The length of the CDR3 is 16 residues. Per germline, CDR1 MDHEN and CDR2 SYDVKM. Trimming removed 3 bases from V and 4 bases from J, with 18 bases in between. The CDR3 loop is CASSLIVGRGSTEAFF. In DNA form, the CDR3 reads TGTGCCAGCAGTTTGATAGTGGGCAGGGGTAGCACTGAAGCTTTCTTT.